Below, 32 T cell receptor beta chains from the same sample are listed, as sequenced in a study of cytomegalovirus exposure and HLA in healthy donors (dated 2017 in TCRdb). Libraries were prepared through the immunoSEQ multiplex PCR assay. For the multiplex PCR, a mixture combining 60 forward primers for TCR Vbeta segments and 13 reverse primers for TCR Jbeta segments was used. This is the immuneACCESS table as TCRdb keeps it, with only in-frame sequences that have V and J called. A part of the clones is gone; compared with another copy, unresolved V genes explain less than half, and the rest is unexplained. This sample gives roughly 120,000 clones in total; about 72% of them show up just once. The ten most abundant clones make up 15% to 20% of the sample. The sequenced sample was PBMCs. All receptors come from a man aged 50-60 years in good health and CMV-seropositive.

This clone has a single count. The chain couples TRBV28 to TRBJ1-1; 7 nucleotides align to TRBD1. This CDR3 spans 12 amino acids. J was trimmed by 11 bases and V by 7 bases; bases with no gene match: 10. Per the germline V gene, CDR1 is MDHEN and CDR2 is SYDVKM. The CDR3 bases are TGTGCCAGCAATCCCGGGGACAGAGGGGCTTTCTTT. Translating it yields CASNPGDRGAFF.

The sample holds a few counts of this clone. The V call is TRBV9, the J call TRBJ1-2; TRBD1 is a possible D gene (6 bases). Germline V gives CDR1 SGDLS, CDR2 YYNGEE. There are 14 residues in the CDR3. V was cut by 3 bases and J by 6 bases, with 15 bases left in between. In nucleotides, the CDR3 is TGTGCCAGCAGCGGGGCGGGGGGCCAGGATGGCTACACCTTC. This encodes CASSGAGGQDGYTF.

This clone showed up just once. The rearrangement uses TRBV27 and TRBJ2-3, with a weak D call TRBD2 (6 bases). Trimming removed 5 bases at V and 0 bases at J, with 15 bases between. Germline CDR1 MNHEY, CDR2 SMNVEV (reference sequence). The CDR3 length is 16 residues. CDR3 sequence (DNA): TGTGCCAGCAGTACCCTCGAGGAGGGTAGCACAGATACGCAGTATTTT. Encoded protein: CASSTLEEGSTDTQYF.

This clone was counted between two and nine times. The rearrangement links TRBV5-1 to TRBJ2-1, with a possible D match to TRBD2 (7 bases). The CDR3 extends over 15 amino acids. Germline V gene lookup returns CDR1 SGHRS and CDR2 YFSETQ. V was pared by 4 bases and J by 6 bases, with 17 bases between. The CDR3 DNA reads as TGCGCCAGCAGCGTAAGGGGGGGGGCGTCCAATGAGCAGTTCTTC. Its translation: CASSVRGGASNEQFF.

In this sample, this clone turned up a few times. The chain couples TRBV5-1 to TRBJ2-7, with D possibly being TRBD1 (5 bases). The CDR3 is 13 residues long. V lost 0 bases and J lost 6, with 10 bases in between. Germline V gene lookup returns CDR1 SGHRS and CDR2 YFSETQ. CDR3: CASSLVTDSEQYF. CDR3 DNA sequence: TGCGCCAGCAGCTTGGTGACAGATAGCGAGCAGTACTTC.

The V call is TRBV11-2, the J call TRBJ2-3; the match to TRBD2 covers 10 bases. V lost 5 bases, J lost 5 bases, and 13 bases stayed unmatched. Germline V lookup: CDR1 SGHAT, CDR2 FQNNGV. This CDR3 is built from 17 residues. The CDR3, as DNA: TGTGCCAGCAGCCCCCCCCATCTAGCGGGGGTCGTAGATACGCAGTATTTT. Protein sequence: CASSPPHLAGVVDTQYF.

The V and J genes are TRBV4-1 and TRBJ2-2; 10 bases map to TRBD1. CDR1 is MGHRA, CDR2 YSYEKL, per germline. V gave up 3 bases and J gave up 3 bases; unmatched junction bases: 7. There are 17 residues in the CDR3. The CDR3 nucleotides are TGCGCCAGCAGCCACCCGACAGGGGGCGAATACACCGGGGAGCTGTTTTTT. This codes for CASSHPTGGEYTGELFF.

The chain employs TRBV18 and TRBJ1-1, with TRBD1 matching over 8 bases. The CDR3 runs to 14 residues. V trimming: 2 bases; J trimming: 1 base; junction bases outside the gene matches: 0. Looked up from germline, CDR1 is KGHSH and CDR2 is LQKENI. The DNA of the CDR3 is TGTGCCAGCTCACCAGGACAGGGGAACACTGAAGCTTTCTTT. It codes for CASSPGQGNTEAFF. Complete variable domain (other parts from reference TRBV18 and TRBJ1-1): NAGVMQNPRHLVRRRGQEARLRCSPMKGHSHVYWYRQLPEEGLKFMVYLQKENIIDESGMPKERFSAEFPKEGPSILRIQQVVRGDSAAYFCASSPGQGNTEAFFGQGTRLTVV.

The table lists this clone with a count of one. The chain has TRBV5-4 and TRBJ2-7, with D tentatively TRBD1 (6 bases). V was pared by 3 bases and J by 4 bases, with 11 bases between. The CDR3 has 13 residues. Per the germline V gene, CDR1 is SGHNT and CDR2 is YYREEE (reference sequence). This CDR3 reads CASSWRTEYEQYF. The CDR3 region has the DNA TGTGCCAGCAGCTGGCGGACAGAATACGAGCAGTACTTC.

This clone was seen more than once but under ten times. The chain combines TRBV2 with TRBJ2-7; TRBD1 aligns across 8 bases. Germline V gene lookup returns CDR1 SNHLY and CDR2 FYNNEI. The CDR3 contains 15 residues. The junction had 14 bases not matched to a gene; V was cut back by 6 bases and J by 7 bases. The CDR3 loop is CASSASDREFEEQYF. DNA of the CDR3: TGTGCCAGCAGCGCCTCGGACAGGGAGTTTGAGGAGCAGTACTTC. Based on the CDR3 plus reference TRBV2 and TRBJ2-7, the full variable domain is EPEVTQTPSHQVTQMGQEVILRCVPISNHLYFYWYRQILGQKVEFLVSFYNNEISEKSEIFDDQFSVERPDGSNFTLKIRSTKLEDSAMYFCASSASDREFEEQYFGPGTRLTVT.

This clone was counted between two and nine times. This chain connects TRBV7-9 to TRBJ2-5; D perhaps matches TRBD2 (6 bases). This CDR3 has 15 residues. Looked up from germline, CDR1 is SEHNR and CDR2 is FQNEAQ (reference sequence). Trimming stripped 4 bases from V and 5 bases from J, with 17 bases between. The CDR3 DNA reads TGTGCCAGCAGCTACCGTGGAGGAGGGATTGAGACCCAGTACTTC. Translation gives CASSYRGGGIETQYF.

This clone occurred a few times. This chain joins TRBV6-6 and TRBJ1-1, with D maybe TRBD1 (5 bases). This CDR3 is built from 12 residues. Germline loops: CDR1 MNHNY, CDR2 SVGAGI (reference sequence). Trimming shortened V by 6 bases and J by 5 bases, and 10 bases separated the two germline ends. The CDR3 spells CASRPPGTEAFF. Written as DNA, the CDR3 is TGTGCCAGCAGGCCACCAGGGACTGAAGCTTTCTTT.

The chain combines TRBV6-9 with TRBJ2-1; D unresolved. The germline V gene has CDR1 MNHGY and CDR2 SVAAGI. The CDR3 is 13 amino acids. The germline V and J ends were trimmed by 2 bases and 5 bases, with 7 bases remaining between them. This CDR3 is CASSYGNNNEQFF. CDR3 DNA: TGTGCCAGCAGTTATGGCAACAACAATGAGCAGTTCTTC.

V and J are TRBV7-9 and TRBJ2-7; a possible D gene is TRBD1 (7 bases). In germline, CDR1 is SEHNR, CDR2 FQNEAQ (reference sequence). Trimming pared 8 bases from V and 2 bases from J, leaving 13 bases between. The CDR3 contains 13 residues. In DNA form, the CDR3 reads TGTGCCAGCGTGCGGGACAGCACCTACGAGCAGTACTTC. This sequence encodes CASVRDSTYEQYF.

The J gene is TRBJ1-6, the V gene TRBV4-1; 7 nucleotides agree with TRBD1. The V gene end was trimmed by 1 base and the J gene end by 8 bases; junction bases not matched to a gene: 8. CDR1 is MGHRA and CDR2 is YSYEKL in the germline V gene. This CDR3 spans 16 amino acids. In DNA, the CDR3 is TGCGCCAGCAGCCAAGTTCTCCGGACAGGCCATTCACCCCTCCACTTT. This sequence encodes CASSQVLRTGHSPLHF.

The genes are TRBV18 and TRBJ1-1; 7 positions agree with TRBD1. The V gene's germline CDR1 is KGHSH and CDR2 LQKENI. The CDR3 extends over 16 amino acids. V gave up 2 bases and J gave up 4 bases; unmatched junction bases: 10. The CDR3 is CASSPNLGTVGTEAFF. The CDR3 DNA sequence: TGTGCCAGCTCACCAAACTTAGGGACAGTTGGCACTGAAGCTTTCTTT.

This chain connects TRBV27 to TRBJ2-3; D ambiguous. The CDR3 has 14 amino acids. V gave up 3 bases and J gave up 6 bases, with 13 bases separating them. In germline, CDR1 is MNHEY, CDR2 SMNVEV (reference sequence). CDR3 sequence: CASSFPPPGDTQYF. DNA of the CDR3: TGTGCCAGCAGTTTCCCCCCGCCTGGCGATACGCAGTATTTT.

The chain uses TRBV15 and TRBJ2-5; TRBD2 matches at 10 bases. Germline CDR1 reads LNHNV; CDR2 reads YYDKDF (reference sequence). CDR3 length: 15 amino acids. J gave up 2 bases and V 1 base, and 1 base lay outside the gene matches. CDR3: CATSRGAGGQETQYF. CDR3 DNA sequence: TGTGCCACCAGCAGAGGAGCGGGAGGGCAAGAGACCCAGTACTTC.

The chain links TRBV6-5 to TRBJ2-2, with a tentative D call TRBD1 (6 bases). V was trimmed by 4 bases and J by 5 bases, leaving 11 bases between them. The germline CDR1 and CDR2 sequences are MNHEY and SVGAGI. The CDR3 loop spans 14 amino acids. In nucleotides, the CDR3 is TGTGCCAGCAGTTGGCTTCAGGGGACCGGGGAGCTGTTTTTT. Its protein is CASSWLQGTGELFF.

The chain employs TRBV19 and TRBJ1-2; TRBD1 matches at 7 bases. Germline assignment: CDR1 LNHDA and CDR2 SQIVND (reference sequence). The length of the CDR3 is 14 residues. J was trimmed by 1 base and V by 6 bases; bases with no gene match: 5. The CDR3 DNA reads as TGTGCCAGTAGCGTGACAGGGATTAACTATGGCTACACCTTC. This sequence encodes CASSVTGINYGYTF.

This rearrangement joins TRBV9 to TRBJ2-5; 7 nucleotides line up with TRBD1. CDR3 length: 15 amino acids. V shed 3 bases and J 1 base; nucleotides not matched to a gene: 6. Germline V gives CDR1 SGDLS, CDR2 YYNGEE. The chain's CDR3 is CASSAYTGAQETQYF. As DNA, the CDR3 is TGTGCCAGCAGCGCTTATACAGGGGCCCAAGAGACCCAGTACTTC.

This clone was recorded a few times. The chain combines TRBV6-6 with TRBJ2-1, with 7 bases identical to TRBD1. CDR1 is MNHNY and CDR2 is SVGAGI in the germline V gene (reference sequence). This CDR3 has 12 amino acids. The V gene end was trimmed by 6 bases and the J gene end by 11 bases; junction bases not matched to a gene: 7. The CDR3 region has the DNA TGTGCCAGCAGGGGGACAGTCCCCCAGCAGTTCTTC. Encoded protein: CASRGTVPQQFF.

This chain connects TRBV18 to TRBJ1-1; possible D gene TRBD1, 6 bases. CDR1 and CDR2 from the germline V gene are KGHSH and LQKENI. V shed 2 bases and J shed 1 base, with 11 bases lying between them. The CDR3 spans 15 residues. In DNA form, the CDR3 reads TGTGCCAGCTCACCAAGAAGGGGGTCGAACACTGAAGCTTTCTTT. Translating gives CASSPRRGSNTEAFF.

The sample holds one count of this clone. The rearrangement uses TRBV6-5 and TRBJ1-2; no definite D call. This CDR3 is 16 amino acids long. V gave up 0 bases and J gave up 7 bases, with 18 bases separating them. The germline V gene encodes CDR1 MNHEY and CDR2 SVGAGI. The CDR3 bases are TGTGCCAGCAGTTACTCGCAGGCAAATCCAGTAGGTGGCTACACCTTC. Translating it yields CASSYSQANPVGGYTF.

This rearrangement joins TRBV5-1 to TRBJ2-1; D call uncertain. The ends were cut back, 0 bases at V and 6 bases at J, with 13 bases in the middle. This CDR3 has 15 residues. Looked up from germline, CDR1 is SGHRS and CDR2 is YFSETQ. CDR3 region: CASSLGSGSSNEQFF. In nucleotides, the CDR3 is TGCGCCAGCAGCTTGGGATCGGGTAGTTCCAATGAGCAGTTCTTC.

The V and J genes are TRBV7-2 and TRBJ2-7; TRBD2 aligns across 9 bases. Germline V gene lookup returns CDR1 SGHTA and CDR2 FQGNSA. This CDR3 comprises 15 residues. V lost 1 base and J lost 2; bases outside the gene matches: 3. CDR3: CASSLGAGGTYEQYF. CDR3 DNA sequence: TGTGCCAGCAGCTTAGGAGCGGGGGGCACCTACGAGCAGTACTTC.

J is TRBJ2-3 and V is TRBV11-2; 9 nucleotides agree with TRBD2. The CDR3 covers 15 residues. The trim removed 7 bases at V and 0 bases at J, leaving 5 bases unmatched. The germline CDR1 and CDR2 sequences are SGHAT and FQNNGV. For the CDR3, the DNA is TGTGCCAGCACCTCGCGGGGGGGGAGCACAGATACGCAGTATTTT. It specifies CASTSRGGSTDTQYF.

This clone was detected a few times. V and J are TRBV2 and TRBJ2-7; 10 nucleotides match TRBD1. Germline V gene data show CDR1 as SNHLY and CDR2 as FYNNEI. The CDR3 loop spans 14 amino acids. J gave up 5 bases and V 5 bases, and 6 bases lay outside the gene matches. CDR3 DNA sequence: TGTGCCAGCAGTTACAAGACAGGGGGCAACGAGCAGTACTTC. This translates into CASSYKTGGNEQYF. Complete variable domain (other parts from reference TRBV2 and TRBJ2-7): EPEVTQTPSHQVTQMGQEVILRCVPISNHLYFYWYRQILGQKVEFLVSFYNNEISEKSEIFDDQFSVERPDGSNFTLKIRSTKLEDSAMYFCASSYKTGGNEQYFGPGTRLTVT.

The rearrangement uses TRBV15 and TRBJ2-7, with D possibly being TRBD2 (6 bases). Germline CDR1 and CDR2: LNHNV and YYDKDF (reference sequence). The CDR3 sequence is 13 residues long. With 5 bases removed from V and 1 base from J, the gap between germline ends came to 9 bases. CDR3 coding DNA: TGTGCCACCAGCTACGGGACTTCCTACGAGCAGTACTTC. Protein product: CATSYGTSYEQYF.

This rearrangement joins TRBV7-2 to TRBJ1-1, with TRBD1 identical over 7 bases. Per germline, CDR1 SGHTA and CDR2 FQGNSA. V lost 3 bases to trimming and J lost 4 bases; unmatched junction nucleotides: 8. This CDR3 is built from 15 residues. This CDR3 reads CASSFQGGAVTEAFF. The CDR3 DNA is TGTGCCAGCAGCTTCCAAGGGGGCGCCGTCACTGAAGCTTTCTTT.

The V and J genes are TRBV18 and TRBJ2-1; 9 bases are shared with TRBD1. Trimming at V came to 4 bases and at J to 4 bases, leaving 5 bases not matched to a gene. Germline V gene lookup returns CDR1 KGHSH and CDR2 LQKENI. The CDR3 has 15 amino acids. CDR3 coding DNA: TGTGCCAGCTCACTTACAGGGGGCCAGTACAATGAGCAGTTCTTC. It specifies CASSLTGGQYNEQFF.

The chain combines TRBV5-1 with TRBJ2-1; 8 bases match TRBD2. The CDR3 runs to 15 residues. CDR1 and CDR2 from the germline V gene are SGHRS and YFSETQ. V dropped 4 bases and J dropped 2; count of bases not matched to a gene: 5. In DNA, the CDR3 is TGCGCCAGCAGCAGCGGGGGCCAAACCTACAATGAGCAGTTCTTC. Encoded protein: CASSSGGQTYNEQFF.